Here is one T cell receptor (beta chain) with its context. This record belongs to a study of sequential checkpoint blockade in melanoma. This sample's treatment: randomized to nivolumab then ipilimumab (arm A) or the reverse (arm B). DNA-damaging chemotherapy had not been given to any patient beforehand. PBMC sorting kept live CD3+CD8+ cells without CD19 or CD56. TCRdb's table, derived via immunoSEQ multiplex PCR, lists solely in-frame clones and lacks some. This sample yields approximately 31,000 clones, of which less than 90% are seen a single time; over 20% belongs to the top ten. The CDR3 length is 14 residues. Trimming cost V 5 bases and J 6 bases; bases outside gene matches: 8. Germline lookup yields CDR1 MNHEY and CDR2 SVGAGI.

This sequence originates from a human donor with melanoma. This specimen was CD8+ T cells sorted from blood (inferred from file names), taken from a patient given nivolumab and ipilimumab in sequence. The gene calls are TRBV6-5 and TRBJ2-3; 7 bases line up with TRBD2. CDR3 nucleotide sequence: TGTGCCAGCAGTCCCGGGGGGTCTCGGGATACGCAGTATTTT. This codes for CASSPGGSRDTQYF.